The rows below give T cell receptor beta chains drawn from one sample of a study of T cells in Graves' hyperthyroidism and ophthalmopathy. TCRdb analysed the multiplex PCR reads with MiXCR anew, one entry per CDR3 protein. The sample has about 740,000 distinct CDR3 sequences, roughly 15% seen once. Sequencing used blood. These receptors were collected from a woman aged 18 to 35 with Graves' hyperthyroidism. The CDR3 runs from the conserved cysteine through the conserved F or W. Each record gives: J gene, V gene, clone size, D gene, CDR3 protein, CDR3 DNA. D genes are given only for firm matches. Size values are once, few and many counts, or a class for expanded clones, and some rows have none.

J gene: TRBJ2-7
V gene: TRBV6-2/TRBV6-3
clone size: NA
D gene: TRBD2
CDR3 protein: CASSYQSGSSYNEQYF
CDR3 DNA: TGTGCCAGCAGTTACCAGAGCGGGAGCTCCTACAATGAGCAGTACTTC

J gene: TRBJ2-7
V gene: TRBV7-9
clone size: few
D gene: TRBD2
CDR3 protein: CASAPGRWTSGSSEQYF
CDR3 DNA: TGTGCCAGCGCCCCGGGACGTTGGACTAGCGGGAGTTCCGAGCAGTACTTC

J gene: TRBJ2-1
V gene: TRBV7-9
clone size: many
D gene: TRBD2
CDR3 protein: CASSLRQRGGNEQFF
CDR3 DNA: TGTGCCAGCAGCCTTCGGCAGCGGGGGGGAAATGAGCAGTTCTTC

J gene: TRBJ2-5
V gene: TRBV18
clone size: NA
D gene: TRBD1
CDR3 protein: CASSPRTGWETQYF
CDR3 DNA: TGTGCCAGCTCACCCCGGACAGGGTGGGAGACCCAGTACTTC

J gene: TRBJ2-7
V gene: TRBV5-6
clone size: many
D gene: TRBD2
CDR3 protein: CASSFRLAGSSYEQYF
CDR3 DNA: TGTGCCAGCAGCTTCCGACTAGCGGGAAGCTCCTACGAGCAGTACTTC

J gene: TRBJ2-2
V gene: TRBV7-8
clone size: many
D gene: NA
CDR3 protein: CASSPSTTGELFF
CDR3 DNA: TGTGCCAGCAGCCCCTCTACCACCGGGGAGCTGTTTTTT

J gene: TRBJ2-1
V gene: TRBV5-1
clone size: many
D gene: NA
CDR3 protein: CASSPWAPSSYNEQFF
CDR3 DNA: TGCGCCAGCAGCCCGTGGGCCCCTAGCTCCTACAATGAGCAGTTCTTC

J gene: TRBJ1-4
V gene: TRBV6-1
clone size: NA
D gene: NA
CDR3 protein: CASALRRTNEKLFF
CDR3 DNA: TGTGCCAGCGCCCTCCGGCGAACTAATGAAAAACTGTTTTTT

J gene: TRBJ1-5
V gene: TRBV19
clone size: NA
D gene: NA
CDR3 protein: CASSIEYGGQPQHF
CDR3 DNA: TGTGCCAGTAGTATAGAATATGGAGGGCAGCCCCAGCATTTT

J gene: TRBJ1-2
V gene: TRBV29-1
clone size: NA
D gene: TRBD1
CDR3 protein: CSVGGGERGYTF
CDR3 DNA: TGCAGCGTTGGAGGGGGCGAACGTGGCTACACCTTC

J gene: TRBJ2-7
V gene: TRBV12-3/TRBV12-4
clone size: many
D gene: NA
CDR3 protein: CASSLTRSTSYEQYF
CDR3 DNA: TGTGCCAGCAGTTTAACTCGAAGCACTTCCTACGAGCAGTACTTC

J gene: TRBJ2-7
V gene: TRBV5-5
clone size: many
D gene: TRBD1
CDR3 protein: CASSVTGGNYEQYF
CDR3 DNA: TGTGCCAGCAGCGTGACAGGGGGAAACTACGAGCAGTACTTC

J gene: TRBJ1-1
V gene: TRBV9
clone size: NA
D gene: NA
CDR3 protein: CASSSRHTNTEAFF
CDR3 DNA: TGTGCCAGCAGCTCCAGACACACGAACACTGAAGCTTTCTTT

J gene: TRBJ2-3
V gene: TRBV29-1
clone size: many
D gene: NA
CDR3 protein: CSVESSQRTDTQYF
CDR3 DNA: TGCAGCGTTGAGTCCTCCCAGCGCACAGATACGCAGTATTTT

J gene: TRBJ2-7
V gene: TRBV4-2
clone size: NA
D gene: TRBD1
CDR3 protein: CASKSSGQGHHEQYF
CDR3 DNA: TGTGCCAGCAAATCTTCGGGACAGGGCCACCACGAGCAGTACTTC

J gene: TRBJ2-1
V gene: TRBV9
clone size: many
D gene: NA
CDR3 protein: CASSPPSGHSYNEQFF
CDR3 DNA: TGTGCCAGCAGCCCACCCTCGGGACACAGCTACAATGAGCAGTTCTTC

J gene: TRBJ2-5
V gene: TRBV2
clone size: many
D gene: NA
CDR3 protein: CASSDGGLGETQYF
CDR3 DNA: TGTGCCAGCAGTGACGGGGGGCTGGGAGAGACCCAGTACTTC

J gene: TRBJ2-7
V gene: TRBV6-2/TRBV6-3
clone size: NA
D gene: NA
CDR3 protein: CASREDSYEQYF
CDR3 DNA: TGTGCCAGCAGGGAGGACTCCTACGAGCAGTACTTC

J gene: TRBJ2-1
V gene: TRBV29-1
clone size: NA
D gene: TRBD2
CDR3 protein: CSVTQLAASSYNEQFF
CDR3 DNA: TGCAGCGTTACACAGCTAGCGGCAAGCTCCTACAATGAGCAGTTCTTC

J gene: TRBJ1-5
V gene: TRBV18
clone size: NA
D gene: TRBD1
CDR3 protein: CASSPFGDSNQPQHF
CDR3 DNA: TGTGCCAGCTCACCCTTTGGGGACAGTAATCAGCCCCAGCATTTT

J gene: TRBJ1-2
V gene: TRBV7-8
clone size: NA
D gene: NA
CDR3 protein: CASSSRGGRTDNYGYTF
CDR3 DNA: TGTGCCAGCAGCTCTCGGGGGGGCCGGACAGATAACTATGGCTACACCTTC